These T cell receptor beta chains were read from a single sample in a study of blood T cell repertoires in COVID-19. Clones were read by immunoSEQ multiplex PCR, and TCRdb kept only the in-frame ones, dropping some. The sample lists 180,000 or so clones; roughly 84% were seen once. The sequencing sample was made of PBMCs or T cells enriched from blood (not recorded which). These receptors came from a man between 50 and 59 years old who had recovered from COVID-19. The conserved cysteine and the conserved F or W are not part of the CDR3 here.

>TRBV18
ASSRSDRGRGQPQH
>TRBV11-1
ASSLMASGVQETQY
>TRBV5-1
ASSLASGGGDTQY
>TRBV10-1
ASSEPTGTGFPGRTDTQY
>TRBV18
ASSPGHSTDTQY
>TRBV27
ASSLSVQGAYPPSPLH
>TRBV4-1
ASSQDPPAGGVTGELF
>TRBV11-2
ASTPLGGAGGTDTQY
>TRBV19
ASSIVGQISNQPQH
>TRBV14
ASSLPGGSPLH
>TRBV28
ASSLVGGLFYEQY
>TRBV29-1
SAQQGGVYGYT
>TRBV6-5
ASRGTGVNQPQH
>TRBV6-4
ATQTKAGGDTGELF
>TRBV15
ATSRDKSLTEYGYT
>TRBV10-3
AISERTGQGFGGSYEQY
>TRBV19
ASSTRDTSYNEQF
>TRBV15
ATSRGGQNNEKLF
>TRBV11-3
ASSPPRGTGEWMNTEAF
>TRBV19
ASADRGHLWNTEAF
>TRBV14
ASSPRLGLAGVNYEQY
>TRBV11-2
ASSPDRGIYEQY
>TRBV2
ASSEGADTQY
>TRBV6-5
ASSSPTQGAGNTIY
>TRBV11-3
ASSLGLADTGELF
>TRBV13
ATSRSVVSVPNYGYT
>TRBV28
ASRARGRHYGYT
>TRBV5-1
ASSARLGDTQY